The sequence of this T cell receptor beta chain was determined in a study of TIL therapy for anti-PD-1-resistant metastatic lung cancer. Study-level information: Several tumors were EGFR-mutant and two were ALK-rearranged.

Germline CDR1 is LGHNA and CDR2 is YNFKEQ. The ends lost 1 base at V and 4 bases at J; junction bases unmatched: 11. CDR3 length: 17 amino acids. Sample time point: pre-treatment sample, taken before nivolumab and TIL therapy. Adults with stage 4 NSCLC were enrolled in a phase I trial. This was the immunoSEQ v3 assay. The table came from immunoSEQ multiplex PCR; TCRdb's copy has only in-frame clones and leaves some out. The sample contains 25,000 to 35,000 clones, around two thirds of which appear only once. The origin of this receptor is a woman aged 25-80 years with non-small cell lung cancer. The J gene is TRBJ1-2, the V gene TRBV4-2; 8 bases map to TRBD1. Material: blood, obtained at baseline. This CDR3 is CASSQGMGTGSIYGYTF. In nucleotides, the CDR3 is TGTGCCAGCAGCCAAGGAATGGGGACAGGATCCATCTATGGCTACACCTTC.